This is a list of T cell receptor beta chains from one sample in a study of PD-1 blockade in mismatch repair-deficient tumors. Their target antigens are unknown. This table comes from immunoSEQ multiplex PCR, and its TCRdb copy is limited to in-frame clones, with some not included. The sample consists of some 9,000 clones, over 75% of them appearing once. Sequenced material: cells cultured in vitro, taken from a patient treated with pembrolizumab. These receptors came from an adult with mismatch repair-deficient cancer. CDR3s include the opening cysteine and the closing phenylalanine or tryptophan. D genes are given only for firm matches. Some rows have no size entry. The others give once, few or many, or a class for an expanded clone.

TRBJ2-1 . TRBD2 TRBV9 CASSVGTSGAWEQFF TGTGCCAGCAGCGTAGGTACTAGCGGTGCATGGGAGCAGTTCTTC
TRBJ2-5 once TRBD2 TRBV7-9 CASSEGLAGGFGETQYF TGTGCCAGCAGCGAGGGACTAGCGGGAGGGTTCGGAGAGACCCAGTACTTC
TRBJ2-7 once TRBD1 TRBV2 CASSEVGGDYEQYF TGTGCCAGCAGTGAAGTAGGGGGCGACTACGAGCAGTACTTC
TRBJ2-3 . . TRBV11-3 CASSPFLGTYTDTQYF TGTGCCAGCAGTCCCTTCTTGGGCACCTACACAGATACGCAGTATTTT
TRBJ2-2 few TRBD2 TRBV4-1 CASSSIPGLVVTGELFF TGCGCCAGCAGCTCCATTCCGGGACTAGTTGTCACCGGGGAGCTGTTTTTT
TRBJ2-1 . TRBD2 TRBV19 CASTWTSGIGEQFF TGTGCCAGTACCTGGACTAGCGGGATAGGTGAGCAGTTCTTC
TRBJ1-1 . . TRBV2 CASEEGNGNTEAFF TGTGCCAGCGAGGAGGGGAACGGGAACACTGAAGCTTTCTTT
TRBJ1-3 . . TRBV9 CASSVGTGNTIYF TGTGCCAGCAGCGTTGGGACTGGAAACACCATATATTTT
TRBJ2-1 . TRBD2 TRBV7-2 CASSSMGGLINNEQFF TGTGCCAGCAGCTCAATGGGGGGACTAATAAACAATGAGCAGTTCTTC
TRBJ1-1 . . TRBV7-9 CASSFGGNTEAFF TGTGCCAGCAGCTTTGGGGGGAACACTGAAGCTTTCTTT
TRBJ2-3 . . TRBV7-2 CASSPQGTDTQYF TGTGCCAGCAGTCCTCAGGGGACAGATACGCAGTATTTT
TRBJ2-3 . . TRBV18 CASSPIRVEGDTQYF TGTGCCAGCTCACCCATCCGGGTCGAGGGGGATACGCAGTATTTT
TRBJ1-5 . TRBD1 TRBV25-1 CASSDPGQGADQPQHF TGTGCCAGCAGTGACCCGGGACAGGGGGCGGATCAGCCCCAGCATTTT
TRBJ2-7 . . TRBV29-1 CSAAPRGDEQYF TGCAGCGCGGCCCCCCGGGGTGACGAGCAGTACTTC
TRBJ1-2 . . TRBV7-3 CASSLLAGTNYGYTF TGTGCCAGCAGCCTACTGGCAGGGACTAACTATGGCTACACCTTC
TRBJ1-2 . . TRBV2 CASSADSHNYGYTF TGTGCCAGCAGTGCTGACAGCCATAACTATGGCTACACCTTC
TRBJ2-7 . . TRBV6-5 CATRGARYEQYF TGTGCCACCCGGGGTGCACGCTACGAGCAGTACTTC
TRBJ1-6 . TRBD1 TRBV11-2 CASSLGVGQRDSPLHF TGTGCCAGCAGCTTAGGGGTGGGACAGCGAGATTCACCCCTCCACTTT
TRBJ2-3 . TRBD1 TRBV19 CASSTGQGVDTQYF TGTGCCAGTAGTACGGGACAGGGGGTAGATACGCAGTATTTT
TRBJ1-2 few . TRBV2 CARRTPGTGYTF TGTGCCAGGAGGACTCCCGGGACGGGCTACACCTTC
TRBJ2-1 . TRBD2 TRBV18 CASSPLAGGDNEQFF TGTGCCAGCTCACCCTTAGCGGGAGGGGATAATGAGCAGTTCTTC
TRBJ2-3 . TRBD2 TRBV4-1 CASSQERSSGSIDTQYF TGCGCCAGCAGCCAAGAGAGAAGTAGCGGGAGTATAGATACGCAGTATTTT
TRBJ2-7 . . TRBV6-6 CASSSLRGTYEQYF TGTGCCAGCAGTTCGCTTAGAGGAACCTACGAGCAGTACTTC
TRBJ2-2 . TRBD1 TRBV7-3 CASRPGQGAPGELFF TGTGCCAGCAGACCGGGACAGGGGGCTCCCGGGGAGCTGTTTTTT
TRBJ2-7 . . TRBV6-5 CASSYRPYRAIYEQYF TGTGCCAGCAGTTACCGACCTTACAGGGCTATCTACGAGCAGTACTTC
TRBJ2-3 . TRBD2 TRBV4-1 CASSQAPTGGGTDTQYF TGCGCCAGCAGCCAAGCTCCCACTGGCGGGGGAACAGATACGCAGTATTTT
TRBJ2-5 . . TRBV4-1 CASSPNAGQETQYF TGCGCCAGCAGCCCCAACGCGGGCCAGGAGACCCAGTACTTC
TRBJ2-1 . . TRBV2 CASSALAESYNEQFF TGTGCCAGCAGTGCTTTAGCGGAGAGTTACAATGAGCAGTTCTTC
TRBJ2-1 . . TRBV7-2 CASSLAEKYEQFF TGTGCCAGCAGCTTAGCGGAGAAGTATGAGCAGTTCTTC
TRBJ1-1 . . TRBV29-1 CSGAWGDTEAFF TGCAGCGGGGCGTGGGGTGACACTGAAGCTTTCTTT
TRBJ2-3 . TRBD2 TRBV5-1 CASSLGELAGDGDTQYF TGCGCCAGCAGCTTGGGGGAACTAGCGGGAGACGGAGATACGCAGTATTTT
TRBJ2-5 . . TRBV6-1 CASSEDRVLETQYF TGTGCCAGCAGTGAAGACAGGGTCTTGGAGACCCAGTACTTC